This TCR beta chain was identified in a study of T cell responses to AZD1222 COVID-19 vaccine. The germline CDR1 and CDR2 sequences are SGHTA and FQGTGA. The CDR3 totals 13 residues. Trimming took off 2 bases at V and 1 base at J, with 5 bases between the two ends. Libraries were prepared by immunoSEQ multiplex PCR; TCRdb keeps only in-frame clonotypes and omits some of them. The table lists 120,000 or so clones, around 85% of them singletons. This chain uses TRBV7-3 with TRBJ2-5; the D is unclear. The sequence was collected from an adult in good health. Sequencing was performed on peripheral blood, taken on day 0 of AZD1222 vaccination. CDR3 coding DNA: TGTGCCAGCAGCTTACAACCCCAAGAGACCCAGTACTTC. Its translation is CASSLQPQETQYF. Full variable domain (outside the CDR3, taken from reference TRBV7-3 and TRBJ2-5): GAGVSQTPSNKVTEKGKYVELRCDPISGHTALYWYRQSLGQGPEFLIYFQGTGAADDSGLPNDRFFAVRPEGSVSTLKIQRTERGDSAVYLCASSLQPQETQYFGPGTRLLVL.